This T cell receptor beta chain was obtained from a study of naive and memory T cell subsets. Treatment denoted: skin biopsy from PPD injection site in Mantoux-positive individual. The library had UMIs added by 3' ligation of an oligonucleotide to TCR cDNA. Tuberculin skin test biopsies were taken where PPD was injected in Mantoux-positive people. The SP2 primer and nested alpha and beta constant region primers amplified ligated cDNA in four rounds. MiXCR, applied by TCRdb to the UMI-ligation and nested PCR reads, yields one record per CDR3 protein. The profile covers 35,000 to 40,000 distinct CDR3 sequences, with approximately 10% appearing a single time and around 3.9% taken by the ten largest. The sample holds many counts of this clonotype. The CDR3 has 19 residues. V trimming: 6 bases; J trimming: 4 bases; junction bases outside the gene matches: 18. Per the germline V gene, CDR1 is DFQATT and CDR2 is SNEGSKA (reference sequence).

This clonotype was obtained from an adult in good health. This material consisted of skin, taken from a tuberculin skin test site. V and J are TRBV20-1 and TRBJ2-5, with 15 positions matching TRBD2. CDR3 in amino acids: CSALVDGLAGGLSRETQYF. CDR3 DNA sequence: TGCAGTGCCCTAGTAGACGGACTAGCGGGGGGGCTATCAAGAGAGACCCAGTACTTC.